The 22 T cell receptor beta chains below all came from one sample that was sequenced in a study of vaccination and CD4 T cells after COVID-19. Oncomine TCR Beta short-read sequencing was applied to DNA from cultured CD4+ T cells. TCRdb used MiXCR to reprocess the PCR reads, holding one entry per CDR3 protein. The sample holds under 20,000 distinct CDR3 sequences, just over 50% seen once. No cognate antigen is known for these TCRs. Time point in this sample: late sampling 161 to 241 days after vaccination in three convalescent patients. Treatment of the sample: roughly 10-day PBMC culture with coronavirus spike peptide pools or control peptides (ViraFEST assay). Material: CD4+ T cells from blood, cultured in vitro, obtained about 7 months after SARS-CoV-2 vaccination. These receptors came from a human donor who had recovered from COVID-19.

This clonotype appeared a few times. V and J are TRBV6-1 and TRBJ2-2; TRBD1 aligns across 9 bases. V gave up 5 bases and J gave up 2 bases; unmatched junction bases: 3. The CDR3 covers 15 residues. CDR1 and CDR2 (germline): MNHNS, SASEGT. CDR3 nucleotide sequence: TGTGCCAGCAGTCAGGGACAGGGAAACACCGGGGAGCTGTTTTTT. It encodes CASSQGQGNTGELFF.

The sample holds a few counts of this clonotype. The gene calls are TRBV6-1 and TRBJ1-5; a possible D gene is TRBD1 (5 bases). Trimming left V 6 bases short and J 3 bases short, with 18 bases between. CDR3 length: 16 amino acids. CDR1 and CDR2 from the germline V gene are MNHNS and SASEGT. CDR3 nucleotide sequence: TGTGCCAGCAGGATCCGGCAGGGAGGTCCCAATCAGCCCCAGCATTTT. Translation gives CASRIRQGGPNQPQHF.

In its sample, this clonotype was seen once. The V gene is TRBV7-2, the J gene TRBJ1-2; D is uncertain. CDR1 SGHTA and CDR2 FQGNSA come from the germline V gene. The CDR3 is 13 amino acids. V dropped 0 bases and J dropped 8 bases, with 10 bases sitting between them. CDR3 protein: CASSLASNTGYTF. The CDR3 DNA reads TGTGCCAGCAGCTTAGCGTCCAACACAGGCTACACCTTC.

This clonotype was found a few times. This chain joins TRBV19 and TRBJ2-5; TRBD2 might be the D (7 bases). The germline V gene has CDR1 LNHDA and CDR2 SQIVND (reference sequence). The CDR3 consists of 18 residues. Trimming pared 0 bases from V and 3 bases from J, leaving 20 bases between. CDR3 DNA: TGTGCCAGTAGTATAGATCGGGCCGGAGGGGGGGTCGAAGAGACCCAGTACTTC. It specifies CASSIDRAGGGVEETQYF.

The table lists this clonotype with a count of one. The genes are TRBV2 and TRBJ1-6; 7 bases match TRBD1. The length of the CDR3 is 16 residues. The V gene's germline CDR1 is SNHLY and CDR2 FYNNEI. V dropped 9 bases and J dropped 3; count of bases not matched to a gene: 11. This CDR3 is CASLVGTASYNSPLHF. The CDR3 nucleotides read TGTGCCAGTCTAGTCGGGACAGCGAGCTATAATTCACCCCTCCACTTT.

The chain combines TRBV24-1 with TRBJ2-3; a possible D gene is TRBD1 (6 bases). The CDR3 spans 12 residues. V lost 3 bases to trimming and J lost 8 bases, with 8 bases between them. In germline, CDR1 is KGHDR, CDR2 SFDVKD. The CDR3 reads CATSDEQGTQYF. The CDR3 DNA reads as TGTGCCACCAGTGATGAACAGGGTACGCAGTATTTT.

This clonotype was seen more than once but under ten times. CDR3 region: CASSFGVSTGELFF. CDR3 in DNA: TGTGCCAGCAGCTTTGGGGTTAGCACCGGGGAGCTGTTTTTT. The rearrangement uses TRBV7-3 and TRBJ2-2; D not certain. Germline lookup yields CDR1 SGHTA and CDR2 FQGTGA. V was trimmed by 3 bases and J by 4 bases, leaving 9 bases between them. This CDR3 contains 14 residues.

The gene calls are TRBV20-1 and TRBJ2-3; 10 bases align to TRBD2. CDR1 and CDR2 (germline): DFQATT, SNEGSKA (reference sequence). CDR3 length: 14 residues. The junction had 2 bases not matched to a gene; V was cut back by 4 bases and J by 1 base. The CDR3 spells CSATGTSGTDTQYF. The CDR3, as DNA: TGCAGTGCTACCGGGACTAGCGGCACAGATACGCAGTATTTT.

The CDR3: CASSEMDMRGNTIYF. The CDR3 nucleotides read TGTGCCAGCAGTGAAATGGACATGAGGGGAAACACCATATATTTT. The chain recombines TRBV6-1 with TRBJ1-3; D is possibly TRBD1 (5 bases). V shed 2 bases and J shed 4 bases, with 12 bases lying between them. This CDR3 is 15 amino acids long. Germline CDR1 and CDR2: MNHNS and SASEGT.

Within the sample, this clonotype is medium-sized. The chain carries TRBV27 and TRBJ1-1, with a tentative D call TRBD1 (5 bases). Trimming pared 7 bases from V and 10 bases from J, leaving 22 bases between. The CDR3 sequence is 14 residues long. CDR1 and CDR2 from the germline V gene are MNHEY and SMNVEV (reference sequence). CDR3 sequence (DNA): TGTGCCAGCATCGGCTGGGCCGGGGGTTCGGGAGCTTTCTTT. Its translation: CASIGWAGGSGAFF.

A few counts support this clonotype. The rearrangement joins TRBV6-5 to TRBJ1-2; 11 nucleotides match TRBD1. The CDR3 is made up of 16 amino acids. In germline, CDR1 is MNHEY, CDR2 SVGAGI. V shed 2 bases, J shed 5 bases, and the junction held 7 bases outside the gene matches. CDR3 sequence: CASSYLRTGGSYGYTF. CDR3 DNA sequence: TGTGCCAGCAGTTACCTTAGGACAGGGGGCAGTTATGGCTACACCTTC.

This clonotype occurred a few times. The chain is built from TRBV20-1 and TRBJ2-3, with 14 bases that match TRBD2. Germline V gene lookup returns CDR1 DFQATT and CDR2 SNEGSKA (reference sequence). The CDR3 covers 14 residues. The V gene end was trimmed by 6 bases and the J gene end by 3 bases; junction bases not matched to a gene: 2. In DNA, the CDR3 is TGCAGTGCGGGACTAGCGGGGGTTACAGATACGCAGTATTTT. Translated: CSAGLAGVTDTQYF.

The chain carries TRBV7-6 and TRBJ2-5; 10 bases map to TRBD1. V was clipped by 5 bases and J by 2 bases; unmatched bases: 8. CDR1 SGHVS and CDR2 FNYEAQ come from the germline V gene. CDR3 length equals 16 residues. CDR3 sequence: CASSARDRGYQETQYF. In nucleotides, the CDR3 is TGTGCCAGCAGCGCCCGGGACAGGGGATATCAAGAGACCCAGTACTTC.

V and J are TRBV7-3 and TRBJ2-1, with a possible D match to TRBD1 (5 bases). V shed 5 bases and J shed 3 bases, with 14 bases lying between them. CDR1 is SGHTA, CDR2 FQGTGA, per germline. There are 15 residues in the CDR3. This CDR3 is CASSQGSTLYNEQFF. The CDR3 DNA reads as TGTGCCAGCAGCCAGGGTTCCACCCTCTACAATGAGCAGTTCTTC.

In this sample, this clonotype turned up a few times. The CDR3 DNA follows: TGCAGTGCTAGAGACGGCACACTAGAGACCCAGTACTTC. Protein sequence: CSARDGTLETQYF. The chain couples TRBV20-1 to TRBJ2-5; D is unclear. The length of the CDR3 is 13 residues. Per the germline V gene, CDR1 is DFQATT and CDR2 is SNEGSKA (reference sequence). Deletions cut 0 bases from V and 4 bases from J, with 9 bases between.

This chain connects TRBV2 to TRBJ2-3, with TRBD2 matching 11 bases. V lost 8 bases, J lost 3 bases, and 4 bases stayed unmatched. Germline CDR1 SNHLY, CDR2 FYNNEI. The CDR3 spans 14 residues. CDR3 region: CASVLAGATDTQYF. CDR3 sequence (DNA): TGTGCCAGCGTACTAGCGGGAGCAACAGATACGCAGTATTTT.

V and J are TRBV20-1 and TRBJ2-3; tentatively, D is TRBD2 (5 bases). Looked up from germline, CDR1 is DFQATT and CDR2 is SNEGSKA (reference sequence). The CDR3 covers 13 residues. The ends were cut back, 3 bases at V and 1 base at J, with 8 bases in the middle. CDR3 amino acids: CSARDSRTDTQYF. The CDR3 bases are TGCAGTGCTAGGGACTCCCGCACAGATACGCAGTATTTT.

The chain has TRBV27 and TRBJ2-3; 8 bases line up with TRBD2. The ends lost 3 bases at V and 0 bases at J; junction bases unmatched: 8. Germline V gene lookup returns CDR1 MNHEY and CDR2 SMNVEV (reference sequence). This CDR3 region has 17 residues. For the CDR3, the DNA is TGTGCCAGCAGTTTCCCGAACGGGACTAGAAGCACAGATACGCAGTATTTT. It yields the protein CASSFPNGTRSTDTQYF.

This clonotype came up a few times. The DNA for the CDR3 is TGTGCCAGCAGCCCTATTGGGGGTACCCCTTATAATTCACCCCTCCACTTT. Protein sequence: CASSPIGGTPYNSPLHF. The chain recombines TRBV7-2 with TRBJ1-6; possibly TRBD1 for D (5 bases). Germline V gene sequence: CDR1 SGHTA, CDR2 FQGNSA. The ends were cut back, 5 bases at V and 4 bases at J, with 18 bases in the middle. CDR3 size: 17 residues.

This clonotype was seen more than once but under ten times. The V call is TRBV7-2, the J call TRBJ2-7; 7 bases are a match to TRBD2. CDR1 SGHTA and CDR2 FQGNSA come from the germline V gene. Trimming cost V 3 bases and J 6 bases; bases outside gene matches: 8. CDR3 length: 14 amino acids. CDR3 nucleotides: TGTGCCAGCAGCTTGGGCGGGGGAGGAGGCGAGCAGTACTTC. Protein sequence: CASSLGGGGGEQYF. The entire variable domain, with the rest obtained from reference TRBV7-2 and TRBJ2-7, is as follows: GAGVSQSPSNKVTEKGKDVELRCDPISGHTALYWYRQSLGQGLEFLIYFQGNSAPDKSGLPSDRFSAERTGGSVSTLTIQRTQQEDSAVYLCASSLGGGGGEQYFGPGTRLTVT.

In this sample, this clonotype turned up once. The CDR3 nucleotides read TGTGCCAGCGCGATGGACACTGAAGCTTTCTTT. It yields the protein CASAMDTEAFF. The chain links TRBV2 to TRBJ1-1; no clear D. The ends were cut back, 8 bases at V and 3 bases at J, with 7 bases in the middle. The CDR3 runs 11 residues. Germline V gives CDR1 SNHLY, CDR2 FYNNEI.

This chain uses TRBV20-1 with TRBJ2-3; 11 positions match TRBD2. This CDR3 has 15 residues. CDR1 is DFQATT, CDR2 SNEGSKA, per germline (reference sequence). V dropped 6 bases and J dropped 2; count of bases not matched to a gene: 7. The CDR3 DNA is TGCAGTGCGCTCCCGGGACTAGCGGTCACAGATACGCAGTATTTT. Translating it yields CSALPGLAVTDTQYF.